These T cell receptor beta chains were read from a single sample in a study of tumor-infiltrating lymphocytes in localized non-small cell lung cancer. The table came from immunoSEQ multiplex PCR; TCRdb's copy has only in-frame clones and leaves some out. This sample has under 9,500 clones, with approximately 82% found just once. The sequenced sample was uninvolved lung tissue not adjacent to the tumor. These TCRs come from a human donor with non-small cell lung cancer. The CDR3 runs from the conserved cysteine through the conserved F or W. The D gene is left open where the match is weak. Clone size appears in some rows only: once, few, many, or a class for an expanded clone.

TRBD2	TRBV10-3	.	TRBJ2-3	TGTGCCATCAGGCCGGGACTAGCGGGAGTGCCGCAGTATTTT	CAIRPGLAGVPQYF
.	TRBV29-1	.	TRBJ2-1	TGCAGCGTTGAAGACGGAGGTGGAGGTTTCGATGAGCAGTTCTTC	CSVEDGGGGFDEQFF
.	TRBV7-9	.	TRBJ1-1	TGTGCCAGCAGCTTAGGGTCCGGGGGACGGACTGAAGCTTTCTTT	CASSLGSGGRTEAFF
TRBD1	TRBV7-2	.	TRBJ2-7	TGTGCCAGCAGCTTAAATGACAGGGGAGGCGAGCAGTACTTC	CASSLNDRGGEQYF
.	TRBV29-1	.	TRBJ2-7	TGCAGCCCCTGGGGAGGTATCTTCGAGCAGTACTTC	CSPWGGIFEQYF
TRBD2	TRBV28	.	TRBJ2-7	TGTGCCAGCGGACTAGCCCCTTACGAGCAGTACTTC	CASGLAPYEQYF
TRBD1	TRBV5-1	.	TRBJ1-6	TGCGCCAGCAGCCTGACAGGGTATTCACCCCTCCACTTT	CASSLTGYSPLHF
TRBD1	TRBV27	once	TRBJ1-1	TGTGCCAGCAGGAGGCCAGGGGGCGTGGGCACTGAAGCTTTCTTT	CASRRPGGVGTEAFF
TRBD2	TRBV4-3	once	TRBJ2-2	TGCGCCAGCAGCCAACCGGGACTAGCTGGCACCGGGGAGCTGTTTTTT	CASSQPGLAGTGELFF
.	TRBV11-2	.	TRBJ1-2	TGTGCCAGCAGCTTATTGAGGTCCAAATATGGCTACACCTTC	CASSLLRSKYGYTF
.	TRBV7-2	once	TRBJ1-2	TGTGCCAGCAGCTTAGTCGGGGGCGGCTACACCTTC	CASSLVGGGYTF
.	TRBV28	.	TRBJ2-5	TGTGCCAGCAGTTCCCTCGGTCGGACCCATCTAGGAGAGACCCAGTACTTC	CASSSLGRTHLGETQYF
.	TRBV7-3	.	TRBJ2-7	TGTGCCAGCAGCTTAACCGGAGGGCGTTCCGAGCAGTACTTC	CASSLTGGRSEQYF
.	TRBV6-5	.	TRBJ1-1	TGTGCCAGCAGTGCCCTAACGTTTGGGACTGAAGCTTTCTTT	CASSALTFGTEAFF
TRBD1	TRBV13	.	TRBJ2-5	TGTGCCAGCAGCTTACCCGGGACAGGGGTAGAGACCCAGTACTTC	CASSLPGTGVETQYF
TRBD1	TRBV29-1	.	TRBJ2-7	TGCAGCGTTGAAGCCTCGATAACAGGGGGTCGGTACGAGCAGTACTTC	CSVEASITGGRYEQYF
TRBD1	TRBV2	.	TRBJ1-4	TGTGCCAGTAGCGGACAGGGGGCTCTTGAAAAACTGTTTTTT	CASSGQGALEKLFF
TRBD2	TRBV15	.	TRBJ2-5	TGTGCCACCAGCGCCACCCACGGACTAGCGGAAGAGACCCAGTACTTC	CATSATHGLAEETQYF
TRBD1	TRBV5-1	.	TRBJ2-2	TGCGCCAGCAGCTTAGGGACAGCTAGTACCGGGGAGCTGTTTTTT	CASSLGTASTGELFF
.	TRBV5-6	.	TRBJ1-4	TGTGCCAGCAGCTTGGGAAGGGGCGACGAGGAAAAACTGTTTTTT	CASSLGRGDEEKLFF
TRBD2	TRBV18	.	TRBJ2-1	TGTGCCAGCTCACCAAGGACTAGCGGGCTTGTCAACAATGAGCAGTTCTTC	CASSPRTSGLVNNEQFF
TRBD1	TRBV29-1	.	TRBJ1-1	TGCAGCGGAGACAGGGGGGATGGCTCTGAAGCTTTCTTT	CSGDRGDGSEAFF
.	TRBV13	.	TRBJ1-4	TGTGCCAGCAGCCCAGGGCGTACGGCTACCCCTACTCAACTGTTTTTT	CASSPGRTATPTQLFF
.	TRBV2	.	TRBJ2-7	TGTGCCAGCATCAAGGAAGGACAGCCCCGCTCCTACGAGCAGTACTTC	CASIKEGQPRSYEQYF